The 32 T cell receptor beta chains presented below share a single source sample, sequenced in a study of cytomegalovirus exposure and HLA in healthy donors. The primer mix had 60 Vbeta and 13 Jbeta primers. Assay used: immunoSEQ multiplex PCR; TCRdb lists only in-frame clones, some missing. This table holds about 200,000 clones, around 79% found once. Sequenced input: PBMCs. These receptors all come from a male donor in good health and CMV-seropositive.

CDR3 nucleotide sequence: TGCGCCAGCAGAGAACAGGTCTCTGGAAACACCATATATTTT. It codes for CASREQVSGNTIYF. The genes are TRBV5-1 and TRBJ1-3; a weak D match, TRBD1 (5 bases). This CDR3 region has 14 residues. V lost 5 bases to trimming and J lost 0 bases, with 9 bases between them. CDR1 is SGHRS, CDR2 YFSETQ, per germline.

The gene calls are TRBV7-6 and TRBJ2-5; D is perhaps TRBD2 (6 bases). Trimming took 0 bases from V and 5 from J, leaving 13 bases between them. Germline CDR1 is SGHVS and CDR2 is FNYEAQ. This CDR3 is 15 amino acids long. This CDR3 reads CASSLAEGNFETQYF. In DNA, the CDR3 is TGTGCCAGCAGCTTAGCGGAGGGGAACTTTGAGACCCAGTACTTC.

This chain joins TRBV6-5 and TRBJ1-4, with 7 bases fitting TRBD1. V dropped 6 bases and J dropped 7; count of bases not matched to a gene: 8. The CDR3 consists of 14 residues. Germline V lookup: CDR1 MNHEY, CDR2 SVGAGI. CDR3 region: CASRYRDSAEKLFF. The CDR3 DNA sequence: TGTGCCAGCAGGTACCGGGACAGTGCTGAAAAACTGTTTTTT.

About this clone: At one boundary the junction diverges from the germline segment, which might be a read error. The rearrangement uses TRBV7-9 and TRBJ1-2; TRBD1 matches at 7 bases. From germline, CDR1 is SEHNR and CDR2 FQNEAQ (reference sequence). This CDR3 is built from 16 residues. CDR3 nucleotides: TGTTCCAGCAGCAACCCGACAGGGACCCCTGGCTATGGCTACACCTTC. Translating gives CSSSNPTGTPGYGYTF.

The chain links TRBV7-2 to TRBJ1-3; D is undetermined. Trimming stripped 4 bases from V and 7 bases from J, with 8 bases between. Germline-derived CDR1 and CDR2 are SGHTA and FQGNSA. The CDR3 has 12 residues. The CDR3 DNA reads TGTGCCAGCAGCTCAGGAACCAACACCATATATTTT. Its protein is CASSSGTNTIYF.

This chain joins TRBV13 and TRBJ2-7; 8 positions match TRBD1. V trimming: 3 bases; J trimming: 5 bases; junction bases outside the gene matches: 12. This CDR3 contains 16 residues. Germline V gives CDR1 PRHDT, CDR2 FYEKMQ (reference sequence). CDR3 amino acids: CASSFFSRTGRHEQYF. The CDR3, as DNA: TGTGCCAGCAGCTTTTTTTCTCGGACAGGGCGCCACGAGCAGTACTTC. The whole variable domain, filled in from reference TRBV13 and TRBJ2-7, reads AAGVIQSPRHLIKEKRETATLKCYPIPRHDTVYWYQQGPGQDPQFLISFYEKMQSDKGSIPDRFSAQQFSDYHSELNMSSLELGDSALYFCASSFFSRTGRHEQYFGPGTRLTVT.

This rearrangement joins TRBV10-3 to TRBJ2-7; tentative D call: TRBD2 (6 bases). Germline lookup yields CDR1 ENHRY and CDR2 SYGVKD. This CDR3 is built from 14 residues. V was clipped by 5 bases and J by 2 bases, with 13 bases between them. The CDR3 protein is CAISKDYPAYEQYF. The CDR3 region has the DNA TGTGCCATCAGTAAGGACTACCCCGCCTACGAGCAGTACTTC.

The chain links TRBV5-6 to TRBJ1-3; a possible D gene is TRBD1 (6 bases). Germline V lookup: CDR1 SGHDT, CDR2 YYEEEE. This CDR3 is 15 amino acids long. Deletions cut 5 bases from V and 1 base from J, with 13 bases between. Here the CDR3 reads CASRPRGTSGNTIYF. Written as DNA, the CDR3 is TGTGCCAGCAGACCCCGAGGGACATCTGGAAACACCATATATTTT.

V usage is TRBV7-2 and J usage is TRBJ2-5; TRBD2 matches at 11 bases. V lost 5 bases and J lost 4; bases outside the gene matches: 6. Germline CDR1 reads SGHTA; CDR2 reads FQGNSA. The CDR3 length is 15 residues. The CDR3 spells CASSPDGLAGETQYF. The CDR3 DNA reads as TGTGCCAGCAGCCCGGACGGACTAGCGGGAGAGACCCAGTACTTC.

The V call is TRBV5-4, the J call TRBJ2-3; TRBD2 matches 11 bases. This CDR3 is built from 16 residues. V was pared by 4 bases and J by 2 bases, with 6 bases of the junction left unmatched. Germline lookup yields CDR1 SGHNT and CDR2 YYREEE (reference sequence). CDR3 bases: TGTGCCAGCAGCGATCGGACTAGCGGGTTCACAGATACGCAGTATTTT. This encodes CASSDRTSGFTDTQYF.

The rearrangement links TRBV7-7 to TRBJ2-2; D is unclear. V lost 8 bases and J lost 2, with 12 bases in between. In germline, CDR1 is SSHAT, CDR2 FNYEAQ (reference sequence). The CDR3 sequence is 14 residues long. CDR3 loop: CASSPEPNTGELFF. The CDR3 region has the DNA TGTGCCAGCTCACCGGAGCCAAACACCGGGGAGCTGTTTTTT. The full variable domain, in which reference TRBV7-7 and TRBJ2-2 provide the parts outside the CDR3, is GAGVSQSPRYKVTKRGQDVTLRCDPISSHATLYWYQQALGQGPEFLTYFNYEAQPDKSGLPSDRFSAERPEGSISTLTIQRTEQRDSAMYRCASSPEPNTGELFFGEGSRLTVL.

The gene calls are TRBV6-4 and TRBJ2-7, with D tentatively TRBD2 (5 bases). Germline V gives CDR1 MRHNA, CDR2 SNTAGT. The CDR3 has 14 residues. V dropped 3 bases and J dropped 2 bases, with 11 bases sitting between them. CDR3 DNA sequence: TGTGCCAGCAGTGAATACGGGGAAGCCTACGAGCAGTACTTC. Protein sequence: CASSEYGEAYEQYF.

This clone is a singleton in its sample. The chain is built from TRBV5-1 and TRBJ2-5; TRBD1 matches at 7 bases. Germline trimming cut 4 bases from V and 1 base from J; bases unmatched to any gene: 4. Germline V gene data show CDR1 as SGHRS and CDR2 as YFSETQ. The CDR3 is 14 residues long. This chain's CDR3 is CASSHGDSQETQYF. DNA of the CDR3: TGCGCCAGCAGCCACGGGGACAGCCAAGAGACCCAGTACTTC. The full variable domain, in which reference TRBV5-1 and TRBJ2-5 provide the parts outside the CDR3, is KAGVTQTPRYLIKTRGQQVTLSCSPISGHRSVSWYQQTPGQGLQFLFEYFSETQRNKGNFPGRFSGRQFSNSRSEMNVSTLELGDSALYLCASSHGDSQETQYFGPGTRLLVL.

J is TRBJ1-1 and V is TRBV7-9; tentative D call: TRBD1 (5 bases). The germline CDR1 and CDR2 sequences are SEHNR and FQNEAQ (reference sequence). Trimming shortened V by 3 bases and J by 3 bases, and 11 bases separated the two germline ends. The CDR3 is 14 amino acids. CDR3 DNA sequence: TGTGCCAGCAGCTTTGGGCAGGGTCACACTGAAGCTTTCTTT. Its protein product is CASSFGQGHTEAFF.

CDR3 loop: CASSSRGQGNSPLHF. CDR3 nucleotides: TGTGCCAGCAGCTCGCGGGGACAGGGGAATTCACCCCTCCACTTT. The gene calls are TRBV7-9 and TRBJ1-6; 10 bases line up with TRBD1. Germline V gene data show CDR1 as SEHNR and CDR2 as FQNEAQ (reference sequence). CDR3 length: 15 amino acids. Germline trimming cut 4 bases from V and 7 bases from J; bases unmatched to any gene: 4.

The rearrangement uses TRBV5-4 and TRBJ2-3; D uncertain. CDR3 length equals 12 residues. Germline CDR1 is SGHNT and CDR2 is YYREEE (reference sequence). V lost 3 bases, J lost 2 bases, and 4 bases lay in between. The CDR3, as DNA: TGTGCCAGCAGCTCGTACACAGATACGCAGTATTTT. It codes for CASSSYTDTQYF.

The chain is built from TRBV5-6 and TRBJ2-1; the D gene is possibly TRBD2 (7 bases). CDR3 length: 14 residues. The ends were cut back, 0 bases at V and 6 bases at J, with 10 bases in the middle. Germline V gene sequence: CDR1 SGHDT, CDR2 YYEEEE. The CDR3 DNA reads as TGTGCCAGCAGCTTGGGCGGGGGCAGCAATGAGCAGTTCTTC. This sequence encodes CASSLGGGSNEQFF. Supplemented by reference TRBV5-6 and TRBJ2-1, the full variable domain reads DAGVTQSPTHLIKTRGQQVTLRCSPKSGHDTVSWYQQALGQGPQFIFQYYEEEERQRGNFPDRFSGHQFPNYSSELNVNALLLGDSALYLCASSLGGGSNEQFFGPGTRLTVL.

With regard to this clone: The junction departs from the called germline gene at one end, perhaps through a read error. The genes are TRBV2 and TRBJ1-1; tentatively, D is TRBD1 (6 bases). This CDR3 is 15 amino acids long. Germline CDR1 SNHLY, CDR2 FYNNEI. CDR3 DNA: TGTGCCAGCAGGGAAGGAACAGGGATGGGAACTGAAGCTTTCTTT. Translated: CASREGTGMGTEAFF.

The rearrangement links TRBV9 to TRBJ2-5, with D maybe TRBD1 (5 bases). V lost 1 base to trimming and J lost 2 bases, with 9 bases between them. This CDR3 comprises 14 residues. Germline CDR1 reads SGDLS; CDR2 reads YYNGEE. CDR3 protein: CASSVPGHQETQYF. CDR3 bases: TGTGCCAGCAGCGTACCTGGACATCAAGAGACCCAGTACTTC.

The chain uses TRBV7-2 and TRBJ2-5; 13 nucleotides line up with TRBD2. The CDR3 totals 17 residues. Trimming removed 4 bases from V and 5 bases from J; junction bases left unmatched: 10. Germline CDR1 reads SGHTA; CDR2 reads FQGNSA. CDR3 nucleotide sequence: TGTGCCAGCAGCTCCTCCACTAGCGGGAGGGCCCGGGAGACCCAGTACTTC. This translates into CASSSSTSGRARETQYF.

V usage is TRBV4-3 and J usage is TRBJ2-7; TRBD2 aligns across 9 bases. The V segment lost 1 base and the J segment 2 bases; nucleotides outside the gene matches: 3. Germline V gene data show CDR1 as LGHNA and CDR2 as YSLEER. There are 15 residues in the CDR3. The CDR3 protein is CASSQGLAGTYEQYF. The CDR3 DNA follows: TGCGCCAGCAGCCAAGGTCTAGCGGGAACCTACGAGCAGTACTTC.

The genes are TRBV7-9 and TRBJ2-3; the D is unclear. Germline V lookup: CDR1 SEHNR, CDR2 FQNEAQ (reference sequence). The CDR3 consists of 15 residues. Trimming took 1 base from V and 4 from J, leaving 12 bases between them. CDR3 protein: CASSLEWAGPDTQYF. CDR3 bases: TGTGCCAGCAGCTTAGAATGGGCAGGTCCAGATACGCAGTATTTT.

The chain is built from TRBV29-1 and TRBJ2-2, with a tentative D call TRBD1 (5 bases). V gave up 4 bases and J gave up 4 bases, with 10 bases separating them. The CDR3 has 13 residues. Germline V gene lookup returns CDR1 SQVTM and CDR2 ANQGSEA. The CDR3 is CSVVGRGTGELFF. CDR3 DNA: TGCAGCGTTGTAGGAAGGGGCACCGGGGAGCTGTTTTTT.

The chain carries TRBV19 and TRBJ1-4; D gene ambiguous. The germline gives CDR1 LNHDA, CDR2 SQIVND (reference sequence). With 2 bases removed from V and 1 base from J, the gap between germline ends came to 5 bases. The CDR3 loop spans 14 amino acids. The CDR3 bases are TGTGCCAGTAGTATACGGGGAACTAATGAAAAACTGTTTTTT. Translated: CASSIRGTNEKLFF.

The chain links TRBV15 to TRBJ1-2, with TRBD1 matching over 8 bases. This CDR3 comprises 19 residues. The germline CDR1 and CDR2 sequences are LNHNV and YYDKDF (reference sequence). J was trimmed by 4 bases and V by 4 bases; bases with no gene match: 20. CDR3 protein: CATSKLNPGQATEGYGYTF. The CDR3, as DNA: TGTGCCACCAGCAAGCTCAACCCGGGACAGGCGACGGAGGGCTATGGCTACACCTTC.

The V gene is TRBV5-4, the J gene TRBJ1-2; D remains unclear. V lost 2 bases, J lost 2 bases, and 7 bases lay in between. The CDR3 has 13 amino acids. Germline CDR1 and CDR2: SGHNT and YYREEE (reference sequence). The CDR3 bases are TGTGCCAGCAGCTTACTATCCAACTATGGCTACACCTTC. Its translation is CASSLLSNYGYTF.

This clone appeared a single time. The rearrangement joins TRBV9 to TRBJ2-7; 7 positions agree with TRBD1. CDR1 and CDR2 (germline): SGDLS, YYNGEE. This CDR3 is 14 amino acids long. The junction had 6 bases not matched to a gene; V was cut back by 0 bases and J by 6 bases. Written as DNA, the CDR3 is TGTGCCAGCAGCGTAGGCCAGGGGGATGGCGAGCAGTACTTC. Amino acids: CASSVGQGDGEQYF.

The genes are TRBV11-2 and TRBJ2-1, with 13 bases aligning to TRBD2. Trimming cost V 5 bases and J 6 bases; bases outside gene matches: 7. The CDR3 runs 16 residues. CDR1 is SGHAT, CDR2 FQNNGV, per germline. CDR3 bases: TGTGCCAGCAGCCTCCCGGGACTAGCGGGGACCAATGAGCAGTTCTTC. Its translation: CASSLPGLAGTNEQFF.

This clone was observed a handful of times. The chain recombines TRBV27 with TRBJ1-4; weak D call: TRBD1 (5 bases). CDR1 is MNHEY, CDR2 SMNVEV, per germline (reference sequence). The V and J ends lost 8 bases and 7 bases respectively, with 20 bases between them. The CDR3 loop spans 15 amino acids. The CDR3 region is CASGGVGVSGEKLFF. DNA for the CDR3: TGTGCCAGCGGGGGGGTGGGGGTAAGCGGTGAAAAACTGTTTTTT.

The V gene is TRBV2, the J gene TRBJ2-1, with a weak D call TRBD2 (6 bases). The V end lost 3 bases, the J end lost 13 bases, and 19 bases lay between the germline ends. Germline-derived CDR1 and CDR2 are SNHLY and FYNNEI. This CDR3 spans 14 amino acids. CDR3 region: CASSEGGPGHPQFF. For the CDR3, the DNA is TGTGCCAGCAGTGAGGGGGGTCCTGGACACCCTCAGTTCTTC.

The V call is TRBV2, the J call TRBJ1-1; D might be TRBD1 (6 bases). Trimming took off 6 bases at V and 4 bases at J, with 15 bases between the two ends. This CDR3 is 14 amino acids long. CDR1 is SNHLY and CDR2 is FYNNEI in the germline V gene. CDR3 region: CASREGEGATEAFF. DNA of the CDR3: TGTGCCAGCAGGGAGGGGGAGGGTGCCACTGAAGCTTTCTTT.

J is TRBJ2-6 and V is TRBV28; 8 nucleotides align to TRBD1. The CDR3 is 16 residues long. Germline-derived CDR1 and CDR2 are MDHEN and SYDVKM. V gave up 6 bases and J gave up 0 bases; unmatched junction bases: 4. CDR3: CASSGQGSSGANVLTF. The CDR3 bases are TGTGCCAGCAGCGGACAGGGTTCCTCTGGGGCCAACGTCCTGACTTTC.